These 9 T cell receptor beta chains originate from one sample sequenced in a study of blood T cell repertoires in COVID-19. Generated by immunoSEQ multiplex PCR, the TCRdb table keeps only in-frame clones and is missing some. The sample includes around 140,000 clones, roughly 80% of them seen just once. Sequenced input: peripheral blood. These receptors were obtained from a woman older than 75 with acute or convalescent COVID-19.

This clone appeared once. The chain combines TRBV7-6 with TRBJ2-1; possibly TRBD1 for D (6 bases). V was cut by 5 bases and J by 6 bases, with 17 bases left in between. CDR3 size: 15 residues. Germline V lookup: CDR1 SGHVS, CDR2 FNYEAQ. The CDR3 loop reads CASSSGGRAVNEQFF. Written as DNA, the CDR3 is TGTGCCAGCAGCAGTGGGGGCAGGGCGGTCAATGAGCAGTTCTTC.

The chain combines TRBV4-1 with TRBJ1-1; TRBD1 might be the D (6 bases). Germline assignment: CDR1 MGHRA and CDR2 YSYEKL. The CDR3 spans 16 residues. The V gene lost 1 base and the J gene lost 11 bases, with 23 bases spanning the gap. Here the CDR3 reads CASSQGWGPEGVGAFF. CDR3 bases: TGCGCCAGCAGCCAAGGGTGGGGCCCAGAGGGGGTTGGGGCTTTCTTT.

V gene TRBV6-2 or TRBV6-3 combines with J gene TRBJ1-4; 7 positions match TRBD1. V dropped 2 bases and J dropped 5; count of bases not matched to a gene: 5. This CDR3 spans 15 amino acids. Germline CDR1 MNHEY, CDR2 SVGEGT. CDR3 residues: CASSYGGQTNEKLFF. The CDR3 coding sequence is TGTGCCAGCAGTTACGGGGGACAGACGAATGAAAAACTGTTTTTT.

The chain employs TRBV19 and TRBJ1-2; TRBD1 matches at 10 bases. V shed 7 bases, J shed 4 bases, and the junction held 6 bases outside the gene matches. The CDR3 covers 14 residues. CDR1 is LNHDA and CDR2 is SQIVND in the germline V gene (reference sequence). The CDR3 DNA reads TGTGCCAGTATTGACAGGGGGCGAGTCTATGGCTACACCTTC. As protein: CASIDRGRVYGYTF.

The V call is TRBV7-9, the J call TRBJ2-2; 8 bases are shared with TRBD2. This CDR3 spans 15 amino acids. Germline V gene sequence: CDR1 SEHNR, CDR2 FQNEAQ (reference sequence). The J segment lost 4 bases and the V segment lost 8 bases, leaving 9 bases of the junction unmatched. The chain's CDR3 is CASPAGARITGELFF. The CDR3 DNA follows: TGTGCCAGCCCAGCGGGGGCTCGGATCACCGGGGAGCTGTTTTTT. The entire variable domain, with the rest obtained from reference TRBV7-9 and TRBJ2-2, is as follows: DTGVSQNPRHKITKRGQNVTFRCDPISEHNRLYWYRQTLGQGPEFLTYFQNEAQLEKSRLLSDRFSAERPKGSFSTLEIQRTEQGDSAMYLCASPAGARITGELFFGEGSRLTVL.

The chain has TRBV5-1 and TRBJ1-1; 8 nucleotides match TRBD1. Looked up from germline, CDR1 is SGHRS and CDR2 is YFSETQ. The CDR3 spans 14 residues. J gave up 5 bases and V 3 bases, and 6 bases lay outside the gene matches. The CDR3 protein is CASSSQGAGTEAFF. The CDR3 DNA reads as TGCGCCAGCAGCTCCCAGGGGGCAGGAACTGAAGCTTTCTTT.

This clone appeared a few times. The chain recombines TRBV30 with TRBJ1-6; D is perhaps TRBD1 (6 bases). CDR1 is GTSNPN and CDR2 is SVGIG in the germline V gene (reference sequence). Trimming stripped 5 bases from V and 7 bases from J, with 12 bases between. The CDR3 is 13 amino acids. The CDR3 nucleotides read TGTGCCTGGGAGACAGGCGACAATTCACCCCTCCACTTT. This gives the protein CAWETGDNSPLHF.

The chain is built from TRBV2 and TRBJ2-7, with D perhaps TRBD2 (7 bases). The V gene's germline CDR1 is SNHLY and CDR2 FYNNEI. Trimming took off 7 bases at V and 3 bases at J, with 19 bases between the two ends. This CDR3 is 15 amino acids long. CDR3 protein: CASNGGAPFFYEQYF. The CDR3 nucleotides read TGTGCCAGCAATGGGGGGGCTCCTTTTTTCTACGAGCAGTACTTC.

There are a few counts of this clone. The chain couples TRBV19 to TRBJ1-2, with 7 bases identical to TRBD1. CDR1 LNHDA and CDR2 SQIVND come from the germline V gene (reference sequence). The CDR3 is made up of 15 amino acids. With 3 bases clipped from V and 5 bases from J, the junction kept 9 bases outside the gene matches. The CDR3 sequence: CASSITPGTAYGYTF. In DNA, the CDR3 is TGTGCCAGTAGTATTACCCCTGGGACAGCGTATGGCTACACCTTC.